These 19 T cell receptor beta chains came from one sample sequenced in a study of blood T cell repertoires in COVID-19. Some clones are missing from TCRdb's copy, which holds only in-frame ones; the method was immunoSEQ multiplex PCR. Here the sample spans about 330,000 clones, around 87% being singletons. The source material was PBMCs or T cells enriched from blood (not recorded which). Source of these receptors: a woman aged 25 to 45 who had recovered from COVID-19.

V usage is TRBV28 and J usage is TRBJ1-1, with 9 positions matching TRBD1. Trimming at V came to 3 bases and at J to 6 bases, leaving 14 bases not matched to a gene. Germline loops: CDR1 MDHEN, CDR2 SYDVKM. The CDR3 contains 17 residues. The CDR3 region has the DNA TGTGCCAGCAGTTTCCTCTCCTTTGGACAGGGGAAGCCTGAAGCTTTCTTT. It translates to CASSFLSFGQGKPEAFF.

V usage is TRBV3-1 (or the pseudogene TRBV3-2) and J usage is TRBJ1-1; a possible D gene is TRBD1 (6 bases). The CDR3 consists of 14 residues. The germline V gene has CDR1 LGHDT and CDR2 YNNKEL (reference sequence). Trimming shortened V by 4 bases and J by 4 bases, and 13 bases separated the two germline ends. CDR3 nucleotides: TGTGCCAGCAGCCTTACTCACAGGGCCACTGAAGCTTTCTTT. It is translated as CASSLTHRATEAFF.

This rearrangement joins TRBV19 to TRBJ2-7, with 9 bases that match TRBD1. Germline CDR1 LNHDA, CDR2 SQIVND (reference sequence). CDR3 length: 13 residues. The ends lost 6 bases at V and 6 bases at J; junction bases unmatched: 6. This chain's CDR3 is CASSRGQGLEQYF. The CDR3 bases are TGTGCCAGTAGCCGGGGACAGGGTCTCGAGCAGTACTTC.

The chain recombines TRBV27 with TRBJ2-7; a weak D match, TRBD1 (7 bases). V was trimmed by 8 bases and J by 2 bases, leaving 13 bases between them. This CDR3 region has 13 residues. Germline V gene lookup returns CDR1 MNHEY and CDR2 SMNVEV (reference sequence). The CDR3 bases are TGTGCCAGCGGAGGGGGCCCCACCTACGAGCAGTACTTC. It encodes CASGGGPTYEQYF.

The chain joins TRBV19 to TRBJ1-1; 10 bases map to TRBD1. The V gene's germline CDR1 is LNHDA and CDR2 SQIVND (reference sequence). Germline trimming cut 5 bases from V and 4 bases from J; bases unmatched to any gene: 7. This CDR3 is 15 amino acids long. CDR3 nucleotide sequence: TGTGCCAGTAGTCACCGGGACAGGGGAGCCACTGAAGCTTTCTTT. Protein: CASSHRDRGATEAFF.

The chain couples TRBV7-3 to TRBJ2-3, with 8 nucleotides matching TRBD2. With 5 bases clipped from V and 7 bases from J, the junction kept 11 bases outside the gene matches. Germline V CDR1 and CDR2: SGHTA, FQGTGA. This CDR3 spans 15 amino acids. CDR3 sequence: CASSPAGGAFNTQYF. DNA for the CDR3: TGTGCCAGCAGCCCTGCGGGGGGCGCCTTTAATACGCAGTATTTT.

This clone was found a few times. CDR3 coding DNA: TGTGCCAGCAGCCAAGGTGGCGGGGGTCTTCAAGAGACCCAGTACTTC. Translation gives CASSQGGGGLQETQYF. V usage is TRBV3-1 (or the pseudogene TRBV3-2) and J usage is TRBJ2-5; TRBD2 aligns across 7 bases. Germline CDR1 is LGHDT and CDR2 is YNNKEL (reference sequence). The CDR3 extends over 16 amino acids. V lost 1 base, J lost 2 bases, and 7 bases stayed unmatched.

The V gene is TRBV12-3 or TRBV12-4, the J gene TRBJ2-7; 7 bases map to TRBD1. V lost 3 bases, J lost 5 bases, and 4 bases stayed unmatched. This CDR3 comprises 13 residues. In nucleotides, the CDR3 is TGTGCCAGCAGTTTGACAGGGTTACACGAGCAGTACTTC. Protein product: CASSLTGLHEQYF.

The V call is TRBV19, the J call TRBJ2-7, with a tentative D call TRBD1 (5 bases). Germline CDR1 is LNHDA and CDR2 is SQIVND (reference sequence). The CDR3 covers 13 residues. V lost 6 bases and J 6 bases, leaving 15 bases between the germline ends. CDR3 sequence: CASRTAFHSEQYF. The DNA of the CDR3 is TGTGCCAGTAGGACAGCCTTTCACTCCGAGCAGTACTTC. The variable domain in full, completed from reference TRBV19 and TRBJ2-7, reads DGGITQSPKYLFRKEGQNVTLSCEQNLNHDAMYWYRQDPGQGLRLIYYSQIVNDFQKGDIAEGYSVSREKKESFPLTVTSAQKNPTAFYLCASRTAFHSEQYFGPGTRLTVT.

The chain employs TRBV10-2 and TRBJ1-6, with D possibly TRBD1 on 6 matching bases. CDR1 and CDR2 from the germline V gene are WSHSY and SAAADI. V was shortened by 7 bases and J by 1 base, with 11 bases between the two germline ends. This CDR3 contains 15 residues. In DNA, the CDR3 is TGCGCCAGCAATCTACAGGGATCCTATAATTCACCCCTCCACTTT. Its translation: CASNLQGSYNSPLHF.

The chain employs TRBV5-1 and TRBJ2-1; 9 bases fit TRBD2. Trimming at V came to 0 bases and at J to 0 bases, leaving 7 bases not matched to a gene. Germline V gene sequence: CDR1 SGHRS, CDR2 YFSETQ. The length of the CDR3 is 18 residues. The CDR3 region is CASSLDLAGPSSYNEQFF. The CDR3 bases are TGCGCCAGCAGCTTGGACCTAGCGGGGCCAAGCTCCTACAATGAGCAGTTCTTC.

The rearrangement links TRBV7-2 to TRBJ2-7; TRBD1 matches 7 bases. V shed 1 base and J 2 bases; nucleotides not matched to a gene: 5. Germline loops: CDR1 SGHTA, CDR2 FQGNSA. CDR3 length equals 15 residues. The CDR3 is CASSLVRGLTYEQYF. The DNA for the CDR3 is TGTGCCAGCAGCTTAGTGAGGGGGCTGACCTACGAGCAGTACTTC.

The chain links TRBV20-1 to TRBJ1-1, with TRBD1 matching over 7 bases. Trimming removed 2 bases from V and 10 bases from J; junction bases left unmatched: 4. Germline V gene lookup returns CDR1 DFQATT and CDR2 SNEGSKA (reference sequence). The CDR3 has 11 amino acids. The CDR3 spells CSARSDRVAFF. Here the CDR3 DNA reads TGCAGTGCTAGATCTGACAGGGTAGCTTTCTTT.

A word on this clone: One junction end disagrees with the germline gene, perhaps due to a read error. CDR3: CASRLAGTGAKNEQFF. The CDR3 bases are TGTGCCAGCAGATTAGCCGGGACAGGGGCGAAAAATGAGCAGTTCTTC. The chain employs TRBV13 and TRBJ2-1; 10 bases are shared with TRBD1. In germline, CDR1 is PRHDT, CDR2 FYEKMQ (reference sequence). The CDR3 loop spans 16 amino acids.

The rearrangement links TRBV10-3 to TRBJ1-2; 7 bases agree with TRBD1. This CDR3 has 13 residues. Germline V lookup: CDR1 ENHRY, CDR2 SYGVKD. V lost 2 bases, J lost 4 bases, and 1 base stayed unmatched. CDR3 in DNA: TGTGCCATCAGTGAGGCAGGGGGCTATGGCTACACCTTC. The encoded protein is CAISEAGGYGYTF.

This chain links TRBV6-5 with TRBJ1-5; the D is unclear. Between the trimmed V and J ends, which lost 3 bases and 3 bases, there was a span of 9 bases. The germline V gene encodes CDR1 MNHEY and CDR2 SVGAGI. The CDR3 is 14 amino acids. CDR3 bases: TGTGCCAGCAGTTATAGAGTCTCCAATCAGCCCCAGCATTTT. Its protein is CASSYRVSNQPQHF.

The gene calls are TRBV5-1 and TRBJ2-5; maybe TRBD1 (6 bases). V was shortened by 6 bases and J by 1 base, with 13 bases between the two germline ends. The germline V gene has CDR1 SGHRS and CDR2 YFSETQ. There are 14 residues in the CDR3. The CDR3 spells CASTGQSAQETQYF. CDR3 nucleotide sequence: TGCGCCAGCACCGGACAGTCTGCCCAAGAGACCCAGTACTTC.

J is TRBJ2-1 and V is TRBV5-4; 7 nucleotides agree with TRBD1. CDR1 and CDR2 (germline): SGHNT, YYREEE (reference sequence). The CDR3 covers 15 residues. V lost 3 bases and J lost 4; bases outside the gene matches: 7. DNA of the CDR3: TGTGCCAGCAGCTCACCCGGGACAGCGTACAATGAGCAGTTCTTC. This translates into CASSSPGTAYNEQFF.

The V and J genes are TRBV5-1 and TRBJ1-5; 9 bases are shared with TRBD1. The CDR3 runs 14 residues. Germline assignment: CDR1 SGHRS and CDR2 YFSETQ. Trimming took 4 bases from V and 5 from J; bases not matched to a gene: 4. DNA for the CDR3: TGCGCCAGCAGCCCGGGACAGGGCGATCAGCCCCAGCATTTT. This gives the protein CASSPGQGDQPQHF.